This entry is about one TCR beta chain. What it recognizes is unknown. This sample was included in a study of CD8+ T cells in alopecia areata. Study information: The tofacitinib course ran for 6 to 18 months and was followed by 6 months off drug.

Regarding treatment: oral pan-JAK inhibitor, 5-10 mg twice daily. The junction had 13 bases not matched to a gene; V was cut back by 5 bases and J by 3 bases. This CDR3 is 15 amino acids long. Per germline, CDR1 GTSNPN and CDR2 SVGIG (reference sequence). Overall study results and limits: With one nonresponder, baseline CD8+ expansion's link to response remains uncertain. In scalp and blood during tofacitinib, many expanded lesional clones persisted.

Sequencing relied on a cDNA template that was reverse transcribed from extracted RNA. Profiled with immunoSEQ multiplex PCR; TCRdb holds only in-frame clones, not every one. The sample yields about 140,000 clones, approximately 86% seen once. The TCR originated in a human donor with alopecia areata. The sequencing used CD8+ T cells sorted from blood, collected at week 4, from a patient treated with tofacitinib. The V call is TRBV30, the J call TRBJ2-7; 7 nucleotides line up with TRBD1. The CDR3 nucleotides are TGTGCCTGGGAATCGGGACAGAGTCCCTACTACGAGCAGTACTTC. Translated, it gives CAWESGQSPYYEQYF.